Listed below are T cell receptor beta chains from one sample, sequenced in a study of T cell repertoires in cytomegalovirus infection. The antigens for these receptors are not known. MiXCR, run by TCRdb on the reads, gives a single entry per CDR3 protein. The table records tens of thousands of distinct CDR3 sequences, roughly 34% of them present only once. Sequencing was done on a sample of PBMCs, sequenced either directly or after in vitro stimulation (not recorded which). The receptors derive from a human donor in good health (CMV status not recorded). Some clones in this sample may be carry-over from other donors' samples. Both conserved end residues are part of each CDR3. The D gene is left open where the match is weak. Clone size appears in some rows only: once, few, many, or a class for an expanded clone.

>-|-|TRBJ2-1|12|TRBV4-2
CASSQLVTEQFF
TGTGCCAGCAGCCAACTAGTCACCGAGCAGTTCTTC
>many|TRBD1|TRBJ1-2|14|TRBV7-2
CASSLGTGTGGYTF
TGTGCCAGCAGCTTAGGGACAGGGACGGGAGGCTACACCTTC
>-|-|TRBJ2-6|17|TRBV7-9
CASSQLGQRSGANVLTF
TGTGCCAGCAGCCAGCTTGGACAGCGCTCCGGGGCCAACGTCCTGACTTTC
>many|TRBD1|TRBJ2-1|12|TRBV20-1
CSGQGSYNEQFF
TGCAGTGGACAGGGCTCCTACAATGAGCAGTTCTTC
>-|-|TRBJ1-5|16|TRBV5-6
CASSSRAAWGNQPQHF
TGTGCCAGCAGCTCAAGAGCTGCGTGGGGCAATCAGCCCCAGCATTTT
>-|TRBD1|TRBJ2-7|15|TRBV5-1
CASSARQGTTSKQYF
TGCGCCAGCAGCGCCCGACAGGGAACCACGTCGAAGCAGTACTTC
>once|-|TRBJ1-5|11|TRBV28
CASGGGQPQHF
TGTGCCAGCGGGGGGGGTCAGCCCCAGCATTTT
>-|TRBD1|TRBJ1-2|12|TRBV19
CATLQGDYGYTF
TGTGCCACCCTACAGGGGGACTATGGCTACACCTTC
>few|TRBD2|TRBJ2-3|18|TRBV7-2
CASSRGTSGGAGTDTQYF
TGTGCCAGCAGCAGAGGGACTAGCGGTGGGGCGGGCACAGATACGCAGTATTTT
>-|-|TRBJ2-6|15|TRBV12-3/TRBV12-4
CASTLETSGANVLTF
TGTGCCAGCACCCTGGAGACCTCTGGGGCCAACGTCCTGACTTTC
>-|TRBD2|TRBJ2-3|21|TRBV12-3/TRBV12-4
CASNPGRGRGYGGGVTDTQYF
TGTGCCAGCAACCCAGGCAGGGGCAGGGGCTACGGCGGGGGGGTGACAGATACGCAGTATTTT
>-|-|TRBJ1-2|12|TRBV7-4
CASSLGEYGYTF
TGTGCCAGCAGCTTAGGAGAGTATGGCTACACCTTC
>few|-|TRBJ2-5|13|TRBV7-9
CASSPRQQETQYF
TGTGCCAGCAGCCCACGACAGCAAGAGACCCAGTACTTC
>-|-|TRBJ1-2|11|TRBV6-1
CASVTDYGYTF
TGTGCCAGCGTGACAGATTATGGCTACACCTTC
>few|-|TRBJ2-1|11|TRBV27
CASGIVDEQFF
TGTGCCAGCGGGATAGTCGATGAGCAGTTCTTC
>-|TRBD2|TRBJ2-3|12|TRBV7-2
CASRYAGGTPHF
TGTGCCAGCAGATATGCGGGGGGAACCCCCCATTTT
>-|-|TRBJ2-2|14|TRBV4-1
CASRSTENTGELFF
TGCGCCAGCCGATCGACCGAGAACACCGGGGAGCTGTTTTTT
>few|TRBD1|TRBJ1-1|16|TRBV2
CASMTGSYLTNTEAFF
TGTGCCAGCATGACAGGGAGTTATCTGACGAACACTGAAGCTTTCTTT
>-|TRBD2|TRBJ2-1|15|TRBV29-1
CSVEMGGLSYNEQFF
TGCAGCGTTGAAATGGGAGGGCTCTCCTACAATGAGCAGTTCTTC
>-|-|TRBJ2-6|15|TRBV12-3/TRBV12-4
CASRGPISGANVLTF
TGTGCCAGCAGGGGACCGATCTCTGGGGCCAACGTCCTGACTTTC
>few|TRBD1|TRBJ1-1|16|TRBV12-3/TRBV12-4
CASRMTGVWENTEAFF
TGTGCCAGCAGGATGACAGGGGTTTGGGAGAACACTGAAGCTTTCTTT
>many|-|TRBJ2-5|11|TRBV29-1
CSVAPSETQYF
TGCAGCGTTGCACCTTCGGAGACCCAGTACTTC
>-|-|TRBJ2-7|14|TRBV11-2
CASSEGRLSYEQYF
TGTGCCAGCAGCGAGGGCAGACTCTCCTACGAGCAGTACTTC
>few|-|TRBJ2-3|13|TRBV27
CASSRGHVDTQYF
TGTGCCAGCAGTCGCGGTCACGTAGATACGCAGTATTTT
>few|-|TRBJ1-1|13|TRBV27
CASSWVGKREAFF
TGTGCCAGCAGTTGGGTAGGTAAGCGTGAAGCTTTCTTT
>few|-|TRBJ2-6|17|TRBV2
CASNLDGQSSGANVLTF
TGTGCCAGCAACCTAGACGGACAGAGCTCTGGGGCCAACGTCCTGACTTTC
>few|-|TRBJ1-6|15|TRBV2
CASSDSGRGNSPLHF
TGTGCCAGCAGTGACTCCGGCAGGGGAAATTCACCCCTCCACTTT
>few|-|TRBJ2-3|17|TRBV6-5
CASSYSLTPGGKDTQYF
TGTGCCAGCAGTTACTCCCTGACTCCCGGGGGAAAAGATACGCAGTATTTT
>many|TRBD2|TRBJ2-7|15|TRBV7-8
CASSSGTGTNYEQYF
TGTGCCAGCAGCTCGGGTACCGGGACTAACTACGAGCAGTACTTC
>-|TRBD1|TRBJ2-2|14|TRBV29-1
CSVVGQGNTGELFF
TGCAGCGTTGTTGGACAGGGGAACACCGGGGAGCTGTTTTTT